The clone carrying this T cell receptor (beta chain) was seen repeatedly, ten times or more. Germline and junction disagree at one end, which may indicate a read error. This sample stems from a study of T cells in Graves' hyperthyroidism and ophthalmopathy. RNA transcripts gave rise to amplified TCR beta CDR3 regions. In the first-round RT-PCR of the TCR CDR3, the HTBI primer set was used. TCRdb independently ran MiXCR on the multiplex PCR reads; one entry per CDR3 protein. The sample contains approximately 380,000 distinct CDR3 sequences, approximately 20% of which appear only once. Out of 8.5 to 10 ml of fresh peripheral blood came the PBMCs. Germline CDR1 reads KGHDR; CDR2 reads SFDVKD. CDR3 length: 14 residues.

The TCR was taken from a woman under 30 with Graves' hyperthyroidism. Sequencing was performed on blood. V gene TRBV24-1 combines with J gene TRBJ2-5; 8 positions match TRBD1. This chain's CDR3 is CATSLPGGQGTQYF. CDR3 DNA: TGTGCCACCAGTCTGCCAGGGGGCCAAGGGACCCAGTACTTC.